These 31 T cell receptor beta chains originate from one sample sequenced in a study of long-term antiretroviral therapy in people with HIV. This was the immunoSEQ v3.0 assay at survey level. Method: immunoSEQ multiplex PCR; TCRdb's copy keeps in-frame clones and lacks some. This sample has fewer than 25,000 clones; around 85% occur once, and the top ten carry less than 9.5%. Specimen: unsorted PBMCs, collected 1.5 years after starting antiretroviral therapy. These receptors were obtained from a man aged 30-40 years with HIV.

This sequence joins TRBV19 and TRBJ1-3, with no clear D. Trimming cost V 3 bases and J 2 bases, with 11 bases left between them. CDR1 LNHDA and CDR2 SQIVND come from the germline V gene (reference sequence). This CDR3 is 15 amino acids long. CDR3 sequence (DNA): TGTGCCAGTAGTATGGAGCGGGGAACTGGAAACACCATATATTTT. It specifies CASSMERGTGNTIYF.

DNA of the CDR3: TGTGCCGCAGGGATGGGCTATGGCTACACCTTC. This sequence encodes CAAGMGYGYTF. The V call is TRBV6-5, the J call TRBJ1-2; D perhaps matches TRBD1 (5 bases). This CDR3 is built from 11 residues. Germline CDR1 reads MNHEY; CDR2 reads SVGAGI. The V gene lost 11 bases and the J gene lost 4 bases, with 11 bases spanning the gap.

V usage is TRBV5-4 and J usage is TRBJ2-7; D unresolved. The germline V gene has CDR1 SGHNT and CDR2 YYREEE (reference sequence). Trimming shortened V by 1 base and J by 2 bases, and 10 bases separated the two germline ends. The CDR3 is made up of 14 amino acids. DNA for the CDR3: TGTGCCAGCAGCTTGAGAGTAGGAACCTACGAGCAGTACTTC. It is translated as CASSLRVGTYEQYF.

The chain has TRBV30 and TRBJ1-1; possible D gene TRBD1, 6 bases. This CDR3 is built from 14 residues. CDR1 is GTSNPN, CDR2 SVGIG, per germline (reference sequence). Trimming took 2 bases from V and 3 from J, leaving 13 bases between them. CDR3 DNA: TGTGCCTGGAGTTTGGGACGGGGGCACACTGAAGCTTTCTTT. Protein sequence: CAWSLGRGHTEAFF. The variable domain in full, completed from reference TRBV30 and TRBJ1-1, reads SQTIHQWPATLVQPVGSPLSLECTVEGTSNPNLYWYRQAAGRGLQLLFYSVGIGQISSEVPQNLSASRPQDRQFILSSKKLLLSDSGFYLCAWSLGRGHTEAFFGQGTRLTVV.

This clone was detected a few times. This sequence joins TRBV7-9 and TRBJ2-7, with D unresolved. The CDR3 covers 13 residues. Trimming shortened V by 2 bases and J by 4 bases, and 9 bases separated the two germline ends. From germline, CDR1 is SEHNR and CDR2 FQNEAQ (reference sequence). The CDR3 DNA reads TGTGCCAGCAGCTTAAATGAAAAGTACGAGCAGTACTTC. Protein product: CASSLNEKYEQYF.

The chain has TRBV5-5 and TRBJ2-2; D unresolved. Germline V lookup: CDR1 SGHKS, CDR2 YYEKEE (reference sequence). This CDR3 has 14 amino acids. V lost 3 bases and J 1 base, leaving 7 bases between the germline ends. CDR3 region: CASSSAVNTGELFF. The DNA of the CDR3 is TGTGCCAGCAGCTCCGCAGTGAACACCGGGGAGCTGTTTTTT.

The chain has TRBV7-9 and TRBJ2-5; possible D gene TRBD1, 6 bases. The germline CDR1 and CDR2 sequences are SEHNR and FQNEAQ (reference sequence). CDR3 length: 14 amino acids. V dropped 2 bases and J dropped 7 bases, with 14 bases sitting between them. The CDR3 nucleotides read TGTGCCAGCAGCTTAATCCAACAGGGCGGGACCCAGTACTTC. This encodes CASSLIQQGGTQYF.

J is TRBJ2-2 and V is TRBV4-1, with TRBD2 identical over 13 bases. The V segment lost 1 base and the J segment 8 bases; nucleotides outside the gene matches: 4. CDR3 length: 16 amino acids. Germline-derived CDR1 and CDR2 are MGHRA and YSYEKL. The DNA of the CDR3 is TGCGCCAGCAGCCAAGCCGGGACTAGCGGGATAGGGGAGCTGTTTTTT. Translating gives CASSQAGTSGIGELFF.

This clone occurred once. The chain joins TRBV27 to TRBJ1-2; TRBD1 might be the D (5 bases). This CDR3 contains 14 residues. Germline assignment: CDR1 MNHEY and CDR2 SMNVEV (reference sequence). The germline V and J ends were trimmed by 0 bases and 4 bases, with 9 bases remaining between them. The DNA of the CDR3 is TGTGCCAGCAGTTTATCAGGGACGAGCTATGGCTACACCTTC. It specifies CASSLSGTSYGYTF.

V and J are TRBV19 and TRBJ2-7, with TRBD2 matching over 10 bases. The CDR3 runs 17 residues. The V and J ends lost 3 bases and 6 bases, in that order; junction bases with no gene match: 14. Germline values: CDR1 LNHDA, CDR2 SQIVND (reference sequence). The CDR3 bases are TGTGCCAGTAGTATCGTTGACGGGCTAGCGGGAGTCAGCGAGCAGTACTTC. It specifies CASSIVDGLAGVSEQYF.

This clone was counted a single time. The chain employs TRBV19 and TRBJ2-3, with D perhaps TRBD1 or TRBD2 (7 bases each). Germline CDR1 LNHDA, CDR2 SQIVND (reference sequence). V lost 6 bases to trimming and J lost 2 bases, with 15 bases between them. This CDR3 is 15 amino acids long. The CDR3: CASRRGREPTDTQYF. The CDR3 DNA reads as TGTGCCAGTAGAAGGGGGCGGGAGCCCACAGATACGCAGTATTTT.

The chain has TRBV18 and TRBJ1-1, with no clear D. V shed 3 bases and J shed 0 bases, with 5 bases lying between them. The CDR3 sequence is 13 residues long. Looked up from germline, CDR1 is KGHSH and CDR2 is LQKENI. The CDR3 sequence: CASSPALNTEAFF. CDR3 nucleotides: TGTGCCAGCTCACCGGCATTGAACACTGAAGCTTTCTTT.

This rearrangement joins TRBV6-6 to TRBJ2-7; D perhaps matches TRBD1 (6 bases). V dropped 2 bases and J dropped 2 bases, with 7 bases sitting between them. The V gene's germline CDR1 is MNHNY and CDR2 SVGAGI (reference sequence). This CDR3 spans 13 amino acids. In DNA form, the CDR3 reads TGTGCCAGCAGTTACGGACAGACCTACGAGCAGTACTTC. This sequence encodes CASSYGQTYEQYF.

This rearrangement joins TRBV19 to TRBJ2-6, with TRBD1 as a possible D gene (6 bases). V lost 4 bases and J 2 bases, leaving 9 bases between the germline ends. The CDR3 is 15 amino acids. The germline gives CDR1 LNHDA, CDR2 SQIVND (reference sequence). CDR3 nucleotide sequence: TGTGCCAGTAGTACACAGGGCGCTGGGGCCAACGTCCTGACTTTC. This translates into CASSTQGAGANVLTF.

On this clone itself: Germline and junction disagree at one end, which may indicate a read error. V and J are TRBV29-1 and TRBJ2-2; 14 nucleotides agree with TRBD2. The CDR3 loop spans 16 amino acids. Germline values: CDR1 SQVTM, CDR2 ANQGSEA. For the CDR3, the DNA is TGCAGCGGTGAAGGCCTGGGACTAGCGGGAGCCGGGGAGCTGTTTTTT. Encoded protein: CSGEGLGLAGAGELFF.

V usage is TRBV28 and J usage is TRBJ2-4; unclear D gene. The germline V and J ends were trimmed by 8 bases and 0 bases, with 11 bases remaining between them. CDR1 MDHEN and CDR2 SYDVKM come from the germline V gene. The CDR3 has 14 residues. The CDR3 region is CASEDDLAKNIQYF. The DNA of the CDR3 is TGTGCCAGCGAGGACGATCTAGCCAAAAACATTCAGTACTTC.

This clone has just a few counts. The chain combines TRBV19 with TRBJ1-1; 10 bases align to TRBD1. In germline, CDR1 is LNHDA, CDR2 SQIVND (reference sequence). The CDR3 extends over 14 amino acids. Unmatched junction bases numbered 4, after V lost 5 bases and J lost 4 bases. For the CDR3, the DNA is TGTGCCAGTAGTCCGGACAGGGGGGGCACTGAAGCTTTCTTT. Translation gives CASSPDRGGTEAFF.

This chain connects TRBV10-1 to TRBJ2-3; D tentatively reads TRBD1 or TRBD2 (6 bases each). V lost 4 bases to trimming and J lost 3 bases, with 14 bases between them. The CDR3 runs to 15 residues. Germline V CDR1 and CDR2: WNHNN, SYGVQD (reference sequence). The CDR3, as DNA: TGCGCCAGCAGTGTTGGGGGGACAATGACAGATACGCAGTATTTT. Protein product: CASSVGGTMTDTQYF.

This chain joins TRBV18 and TRBJ2-5, with TRBD2 matching over 8 bases. J was trimmed by 2 bases and V by 1 base; bases with no gene match: 6. Germline loops: CDR1 KGHSH, CDR2 LQKENI. The length of the CDR3 is 16 residues. Written as DNA, the CDR3 is TGTGCCAGCTCACCACGAGGCGGGGGGCCTCAAGAGACCCAGTACTTC. Its protein product is CASSPRGGGPQETQYF.

This chain joins TRBV6-4 and TRBJ2-2; D is undetermined. Trimming took 5 bases from V and 5 from J, leaving 12 bases between them. The CDR3 is 14 residues long. Germline assignment: CDR1 MRHNA and CDR2 SNTAGT. CDR3 amino acids: CASSTEGHTGELFF. The CDR3 region has the DNA TGTGCCAGCAGTACGGAAGGTCATACCGGGGAGCTGTTTTTT.

The V call is TRBV6-6, the J call TRBJ1-5; the D gene is possibly TRBD1 (6 bases). Germline CDR1 MNHNY, CDR2 SVGAGI (reference sequence). V was cut by 4 bases and J by 9 bases, with 16 bases left in between. The CDR3 length is 14 residues. The CDR3 loop is CASSLRRGLGPQHF. The CDR3, as DNA: TGTGCCAGCAGTTTGCGACGGGGGCTGGGGCCCCAGCATTTT.

This clone was seen once. V gene TRBV7-8 combines with J gene TRBJ2-3; no reliable D call. CDR3 length equals 14 residues. Germline V gives CDR1 SGHVS, CDR2 FQNEAQ. The ends were cut back, 7 bases at V and 3 bases at J, with 14 bases in the middle. Here the CDR3 reads CASTPRRATDTQYF. The CDR3, as DNA: TGTGCCAGCACCCCTCGCCGGGCAACAGATACGCAGTATTTT.

This clone is a singleton in its sample. This chain links TRBV5-6 with TRBJ2-3; the D is unclear. Germline assignment: CDR1 SGHDT and CDR2 YYEEEE. CDR3 length: 14 residues. The V end lost 0 bases, the J end lost 2 bases, and 7 bases lay between the germline ends. As DNA, the CDR3 is TGTGCCAGCAGCTTGGGCCGGCTCACAGATACGCAGTATTTT. It encodes CASSLGRLTDTQYF. Drawing the rest from reference TRBV5-6 and TRBJ2-3, the complete variable domain is DAGVTQSPTHLIKTRGQQVTLRCSPKSGHDTVSWYQQALGQGPQFIFQYYEEEERQRGNFPDRFSGHQFPNYSSELNVNALLLGDSALYLCASSLGRLTDTQYFGPGTRLTVL.

This chain uses TRBV9 with TRBJ1-1, with D maybe TRBD1 (5 bases). Trimming took off 4 bases at V and 2 bases at J, with 18 bases between the two ends. CDR3 length: 16 residues. Looked up from germline, CDR1 is SGDLS and CDR2 is YYNGEE. CDR3 nucleotides: TGTGCCAGCAGCCCCCCTCCACCAGGGCCTAACACTGAAGCTTTCTTT. It specifies CASSPPPPGPNTEAFF. Filled out from reference TRBV9 and TRBJ1-1, the complete variable domain reads DSGVTQTPKHLITATGQRVTLRCSPRSGDLSVYWYQQSLDQGLQFLIQYYNGEERAKGNILERFSAQQFPDLHSELNLSSLELGDSALYFCASSPPPPGPNTEAFFGQGTRLTVV.

Relative to its sample, this clone is medium-sized. The genes are TRBV19 and TRBJ2-2; no clear D. Trimming pared 4 bases from V and 5 bases from J, leaving 2 bases between. Germline loops: CDR1 LNHDA, CDR2 SQIVND (reference sequence). CDR3 length equals 11 residues. CDR3 coding DNA: TGTGCCAGTAGTAGTACCGGGGAGCTGTTTTTT. Protein sequence: CASSSTGELFF.

The chain combines TRBV6-5 with TRBJ2-3; 7 bases agree with TRBD2. Germline values: CDR1 MNHEY, CDR2 SVGAGI. The CDR3 is made up of 16 amino acids. J gave up 1 base and V 4 bases, and 8 bases lay outside the gene matches. CDR3 in amino acids: CASSSTRGDRTDTQYF. Written as DNA, the CDR3 is TGTGCCAGCAGTTCCACACGGGGGGACCGCACAGATACGCAGTATTTT.

The gene calls are TRBV6-5 and TRBJ2-5; a weak D match, TRBD2 (5 bases). The CDR3 length is 13 residues. V was clipped by 2 bases and J by 3 bases, with 7 bases between them. Germline CDR1 is MNHEY and CDR2 is SVGAGI. The CDR3 loop reads CASSYGLKETQYF. CDR3 nucleotides: TGTGCCAGCAGTTACGGACTGAAAGAGACCCAGTACTTC.

CDR3 protein: CASSPSGGANVLTF. The CDR3 DNA follows: TGTGCCAGCAGCCCCAGTGGTGGGGCCAACGTCCTGACTTTC. The chain uses TRBV7-3 and TRBJ2-6; no firm D call. The CDR3 consists of 14 residues. Trimming cost V 5 bases and J 3 bases, with 8 bases left between them. The germline V gene has CDR1 SGHTA and CDR2 FQGTGA.

The V and J genes are TRBV30 and TRBJ1-1; D unresolved. V gave up 2 bases and J gave up 2 bases, with 12 bases separating them. Germline V gene sequence: CDR1 GTSNPN, CDR2 SVGIG (reference sequence). The CDR3 loop spans 14 amino acids. The CDR3 DNA reads as TGTGCCTGGAGTAAGCAACACTCAAACACTGAAGCTTTCTTT. This translates into CAWSKQHSNTEAFF.

This chain links TRBV30 with TRBJ1-4, with D tentatively TRBD1 (5 bases). The ends were cut back, 4 bases at V and 8 bases at J, with 17 bases in the middle. Germline V gene sequence: CDR1 GTSNPN, CDR2 SVGIG (reference sequence). The CDR3 covers 14 residues. The CDR3 DNA reads as TGTGCCTGGAACGCCGGGACTCCCGGGGAAAAACTGTTTTTT. Its protein is CAWNAGTPGEKLFF.

The chain joins TRBV10-3 to TRBJ2-7; D not resolved. V was clipped by 3 bases and J by 2 bases, with 2 bases between them. This CDR3 is built from 11 residues. Germline V gives CDR1 ENHRY, CDR2 SYGVKD. The CDR3: CAISDTYEQYF. As DNA, the CDR3 is TGTGCCATCAGTGACACCTACGAGCAGTACTTC.